These 18 T cell receptor beta chains originate from one sample sequenced in a study of T cell responses to AZD1222 COVID-19 vaccine. The assay was immunoSEQ multiplex PCR, and TCRdb's table has in-frame clones only and misses some. The sample includes tens of thousands of clones, about 80% of them seen just once. The sample here was peripheral blood, taken 28 days after the second AZD1222 dose. Every receptor here comes from an adult who received the AZD1222 COVID-19 vaccine.

The chain recombines TRBV5-4 with TRBJ2-5; TRBD2 matches at 10 bases. CDR3 length equals 15 residues. The V gene end was trimmed by 4 bases and the J gene end by 5 bases; junction bases not matched to a gene: 8. Germline V gives CDR1 SGHNT, CDR2 YYREEE (reference sequence). CDR3 in amino acids: CASSTRTSGGETQYF. The CDR3 DNA follows: TGTGCCAGCAGCACCCGGACTAGCGGAGGGGAGACCCAGTACTTC.

As DNA, the CDR3 is TGTGCCTCTAGGGGGCAGGGGAGCACTGAAGCTTTCTTT. It codes for CASRGQGSTEAFF. V and J are TRBV6-5 and TRBJ1-1, with TRBD1 identical over 7 bases. The CDR3 is made up of 13 amino acids. CDR1 and CDR2 from the germline V gene are MNHEY and SVGAGI. V shed 11 bases and J 4 bases; nucleotides not matched to a gene: 10.

On this clone: Other DNA sequences in this sample translate to the same CDR3. J is TRBJ2-7 and V is TRBV6-5; possibly TRBD1 for D (6 bases). CDR1 and CDR2 from the germline V gene are MNHEY and SVGAGI. V lost 6 bases and J 2 bases, leaving 8 bases between the germline ends. The CDR3 has 12 amino acids. CDR3 bases: TGTGCCAGCAGCTCAGGGGCCTACGAGCAGTACTTC. Its protein product is CASSSGAYEQYF.

This clone was observed a single time. The chain carries TRBV6-5 and TRBJ2-5; D not resolved. Trimming pared 8 bases from V and 2 bases from J, leaving 6 bases between. This CDR3 comprises 11 residues. Germline V gene sequence: CDR1 MNHEY, CDR2 SVGAGI. The CDR3 DNA follows: TGTGCCAGCGGTACTCAAGAGACCCAGTACTTC. It translates to CASGTQETQYF.

V usage is TRBV6-6 and J usage is TRBJ2-2, with 7 bases matching TRBD2. Trimming took 5 bases from V and 6 from J; bases not matched to a gene: 12. This CDR3 is 16 amino acids long. From germline, CDR1 is MNHNY and CDR2 SVGAGI (reference sequence). The CDR3 DNA reads as TGTGCCAGCAGTACCCCCTCGGGGGGAAACGCCGGGGAGCTGTTTTTT. Translating it yields CASSTPSGGNAGELFF.

The V and J genes are TRBV29-1 and TRBJ1-2; maybe TRBD1 (6 bases). The CDR3 length is 12 residues. The V gene's germline CDR1 is SQVTM and CDR2 ANQGSEA. The ends were cut back, 4 bases at V and 5 bases at J, with 11 bases in the middle. CDR3 protein: CSVGDTPYGYTF. The DNA for the CDR3 is TGCAGCGTTGGGGACACCCCTTATGGCTACACCTTC.

The chain couples TRBV5-1 to TRBJ1-2, with D perhaps TRBD1 (6 bases). The ends were cut back, 0 bases at V and 6 bases at J, with 12 bases in the middle. This CDR3 is built from 14 residues. CDR1 and CDR2 from the germline V gene are SGHRS and YFSETQ. Written as DNA, the CDR3 is TGCGCCAGCAGCTTGGGAGGGCAGGGGAATGGCTACACCTTC. Translation gives CASSLGGQGNGYTF. The full variable domain, rest sourced from reference TRBV5-1 and TRBJ1-2, is KAGVTQTPRYLIKTRGQQVTLSCSPISGHRSVSWYQQTPGQGLQFLFEYFSETQRNKGNFPGRFSGRQFSNSRSEMNVSTLELGDSALYLCASSLGGQGNGYTFGSGTRLTVV.

The chain recombines TRBV28 with TRBJ2-2, with 9 positions matching TRBD1. Germline CDR1 and CDR2: MDHEN and SYDVKM. CDR3 length equals 16 residues. Unmatched junction bases numbered 6, after V lost 5 bases and J lost 2 bases. CDR3 nucleotides: TGTGCCAGCAGTGGGCCGGGACAGGGAAACACCGGGGAGCTGTTTTTT. Translated: CASSGPGQGNTGELFF.

This chain joins TRBV7-6 and TRBJ1-1, with 8 nucleotides matching TRBD1. The CDR3 extends over 15 amino acids. Per germline, CDR1 SGHVS and CDR2 FNYEAQ. The trim removed 8 bases at V and 0 bases at J, leaving 8 bases unmatched. The CDR3 DNA is TGTGCCAGCGGAAACAGGGGGGGCATGAACACTGAAGCTTTCTTT. Translation gives CASGNRGGMNTEAFF.

The CDR3 bases are TGTGCCAGCAGCTTAGCGGGAGGGCCTTATGAGCAGTTCTTC. It translates to CASSLAGGPYEQFF. The rearrangement joins TRBV7-8 to TRBJ2-1; TRBD2 aligns across 7 bases. The ends lost 0 bases at V and 8 bases at J; junction bases unmatched: 4. Germline V gene lookup returns CDR1 SGHVS and CDR2 FQNEAQ. The CDR3 is 14 residues long. The entire variable domain, with the rest obtained from reference TRBV7-8 and TRBJ2-1, is as follows: GAGVSQSPRYKVAKRGQDVALRCDPISGHVSLFWYQQALGQGPEFLTYFQNEAQLDKSGLPSDRFFAERPEGSVSTLKIQRTQQEDSAVYLCASSLAGGPYEQFFGPGTRLTVL.

The rearrangement links TRBV7-2 to TRBJ2-5; 8 bases are shared with TRBD2. Germline CDR1 reads SGHTA; CDR2 reads FQGNSA. This CDR3 has 15 amino acids. After removal of 3 bases from V and 3 bases from J, the junction contained 6 bases not matched to a gene. The CDR3 DNA sequence: TGTGCCAGCAGCTTTACTAGCGGATCAAAAGAGACCCAGTACTTC. Protein product: CASSFTSGSKETQYF.

The chain links TRBV3-1 (or the pseudogene TRBV3-2) to TRBJ1-2, with D uncertain. V was clipped by 0 bases and J by 8 bases, with 13 bases between them. This CDR3 has 14 residues. The germline V gene has CDR1 LGHDT and CDR2 YNNKEL (reference sequence). For the CDR3, the DNA is TGTGCCAGCAGCCAAGATCCGCGGGTATACGGCTACACCTTC. The encoded protein is CASSQDPRVYGYTF.

By share, this clone counts as medium-sized. The CDR3, as DNA: TGTGCCTGGCGGACAGCTGATTCACCCCTCCACTTT. This codes for CAWRTADSPLHF. The rearrangement joins TRBV30 to TRBJ1-6; D might be TRBD1 (6 bases). Trimming took 5 bases from V and 8 from J, leaving 10 bases between them. The CDR3 spans 12 residues. Germline CDR1 GTSNPN, CDR2 SVGIG (reference sequence).

This clone was counted a single time. The genes are TRBV24-1 and TRBJ2-3, with TRBD2 identical over 12 bases. V was pared by 3 bases and J by 0 bases, with 9 bases of the junction left unmatched. Per germline, CDR1 KGHDR and CDR2 SFDVKD. CDR3 length: 19 residues. The DNA of the CDR3 is TGTGCCACCAGTGATAGTCGTCCTAGCGGGGGGGTAAGCACAGATACGCAGTATTTT. Protein product: CATSDSRPSGGVSTDTQYF.

V and J are TRBV9 and TRBJ1-1; D remains unclear. The CDR3 loop spans 13 amino acids. V shed 3 bases and J shed 4 bases, with 10 bases lying between them. Germline V CDR1 and CDR2: SGDLS, YYNGEE. CDR3 residues: CASSDPGGTEAFF. In DNA, the CDR3 is TGTGCCAGCAGCGACCCGGGTGGCACTGAAGCTTTCTTT.

For this clone: Other DNA sequences in the same sample also yield this CDR3. This sequence joins TRBV4-2 and TRBJ1-1; TRBD1 aligns across 9 bases. V lost 3 bases to trimming and J lost 4 bases; unmatched junction nucleotides: 6. From germline, CDR1 is LGHNA and CDR2 YNFKEQ. The CDR3 runs to 15 residues. CDR3 coding DNA: TGTGCCAGCAGCCAGGGACAGGGTGGGGTCACTGAAGCTTTCTTT. It encodes CASSQGQGGVTEAFF.

CDR3 residues: CASSYGQGVEQYF. CDR3 bases: TGTGCCAGCAGTTACGGGCAGGGGGTCGAGCAGTACTTC. This chain uses TRBV6-5 with TRBJ2-7, with TRBD1 matching over 7 bases. The CDR3 covers 13 residues. V lost 2 bases, J lost 6 bases, and 4 bases stayed unmatched. Germline V gene lookup returns CDR1 MNHEY and CDR2 SVGAGI.

The chain recombines TRBV7-9 with TRBJ1-4; D ambiguous. Trimming stripped 2 bases from V and 8 bases from J, with 3 bases between. In germline, CDR1 is SEHNR, CDR2 FQNEAQ (reference sequence). The length of the CDR3 is 11 residues. The CDR3 DNA reads as TGTGCCAGCAGCTTAAAAGAAAAACTGTTTTTT. It codes for CASSLKEKLFF. Filled out from reference TRBV7-9 and TRBJ1-4, the complete variable domain reads DTGVSQNPRHKITKRGQNVTFRCDPISEHNRLYWYRQTLGQGPEFLTYFQNEAQLEKSRLLSDRFSAERPKGSFSTLEIQRTEQGDSAMYLCASSLKEKLFFGSGTQLSVL.